This T cell receptor beta chain was sequenced in a study of tumor-infiltrating lymphocytes in primary liver carcinoma (dated 2017 in TCRdb). With respect to the entire study: Between November 2015 and March 2016, about five patients in China with histopathologically diagnosed primary liver carcinoma had their tumors surgically resected. Of the five patients (three men and two women, aged 30 to 69 years), four had hepatocellular carcinoma and one had combined HCC and intrahepatic cholangiocarcinoma. The five patients had tumors staged T1-T3 N0M0, with maximum diameters ranging from roughly 4.2 to 11 cm. Each sample produced about 3.5 to 8 million productive TCRbeta reads, and read depth showed no significant difference between tissue types. For each liver tumor, the study sampled five regions along with adjacent normal tissue and blood, and applied TCRbeta repertoire sequencing, expression microarrays and whole-exome sequencing. A total of 35 specimens from 5 patients, comprising about 25 tumor regions, 5 adjacent noncancerous liver tissues and 5 peripheral blood samples, were covered by TCRbeta repertoire sequencing. Reproducibility between technical replicate repertoires was high, with correlation coefficients above 0.98 and mean shared-clone rates approximately 0.91. Results the study describes overall, beyond this receptor: Consistent with antigen-driven expansion, pairs of tumor regions showed higher repertoire overlap (mean around 36%) than either tumor-adjacent pairs (around 17%) or tumor-blood pairs (around 14%). A significantly larger repertoire fraction was made up by the top 250 clones in tumors than in blood (p = 0.039). Because only the TCR beta chain was sequenced and unpaired alpha chains were not captured, true repertoire diversity is likely underestimated. Since the samples were bulk and unsorted, there was no way to compare CD4+ and CD8+ T cell repertoires. With just a few patients in the study, the authors point out that the findings should be validated in a larger study.

TRIzol reagent was used to extract blood RNA from unsorted whole blood, while the DNeasy Blood & Tissue kit provided the germline DNA. At the time of sampling, the patients were treatment-naive and had chronic HBV infection. Before surgery, approximately 4.3 milliliters of peripheral blood were drawn into K2EDTA tubes. The CDR3 is 17 amino acids in total, end residues counted. Only CDR3 DNA remains: 51 bases, in frame from the first base. V has 2 bases trimmed and J has 6 bases trimmed; junction bases matching no gene number 13. CDR1 is given as LGHNA and CDR2 as YSLEER, both from the germline V gene. In regard to this clonotype: Its target antigen remains unknown. No conserved phenylalanine or tryptophan is present at the end of the CDR3, so a read error is the likely explanation.

TCRbeta-specific cDNA was reverse-transcribed from about 500 ng total RNA using a constant-region primer and ProtoScript II reverse transcriptase. Three nested multiplex PCR rounds, following a slightly modified ARM-PCR procedure, were used to build the TCRbeta libraries. Each of the first two PCR rounds ran for roughly 11 cycles and used multiplex TRBV1-TRBV30 forward primers together with a Cbeta reverse primer. Sample barcodes and Illumina adapters were attached in a final 25-cycle PCR using Deep VentR polymerase. Amplicons of 200-500 bp were gel-purified with a QIAquick gel extraction kit before sequencing. An Illumina HiSeq 2500 was used to sequence the TCRbeta amplicons with 250-bp paired-end reads. The paper's processing steps were these. Trimmomatic v0.33 was used to quality-trim the reads, and FLASH v1.2.11 was used to merge paired reads so that full CDR3 sequences could be recovered. V, D and J germline segments were assigned to the rearranged TCRbeta sequences by MiGEC v1.2.1b. Clonotype statistics and Shannon-Wiener diversity indices were computed with VDJtools v1.0.0. To reduce sampling bias, subsequent analyses other than the diversity analysis used only the 250 most abundant clonotypes in each sample. TCRdb's own reprocessing of the public reads used fastp at Q25 and MiXCR and kept productive beta chains. Rows are combined by CDR3 protein, so each entry shows the most common genes and DNA. TCRdb's processing, not the authors' own work, is the source of the V and J calls. The sample table lists 250,000 to 350,000 distinct CDR3 sequences, around three fifths of them with a count of one. Together, the top ten hold more than 15% of the sample.

This receptor was taken from a woman in her twenties or thirties with primary liver carcinoma and hepatitis B virus infection. The sample taken for sequencing was peripheral blood. Recombination connected TRBV4-3 to TRBJ2-1; TRBD2 lines up with 7 middle nucleotides. The CDR3 reads CASSQSDGQRGSNEQFL. The bases are TGCGCCAGCAGCCAATCCGATGGCCAGCGGGGCAGCAATGAGCAGTTCTTA.